The rows below give T cell receptor beta chains drawn from one sample of a study of CD8+ T cells in alopecia areata. Clones were read by immunoSEQ multiplex PCR, and TCRdb kept only the in-frame ones, dropping some. This table has 150,000 or so clones, 45% to 65% appearing once. The material sequenced was CD8+ T cells sorted from blood, taken at week 4, from a patient treated with tofacitinib. The receptor set was obtained from a human donor with alopecia areata. Both conserved end residues are part of each CDR3. Each record gives: D gene, J gene, V gene, clone size, CDR3 protein, CDR3 DNA. The D gene is left open where the match is weak. Expanded clones get a size class; other rows say once, few or many, or leave the size out.

D: NA; J: TRBJ2-5; V: TRBV12-5; size: NA; CDR3: CASGLQETQYF; DNA: TGTGCTAGTGGTTTACAAGAGACCCAGTACTTC
D: TRBD2; J: TRBJ2-7; V: TRBV11-2; size: few; CDR3: CASSSWTSIDEQYF; DNA: TGTGCCAGCAGCTCTTGGACTAGCATCGACGAGCAGTACTTC
D: NA; J: TRBJ1-1; V: TRBV29-1; size: NA; CDR3: CSAQGGAGNTEAFF; DNA: TGCAGCGCCCAAGGGGGGGCGGGGAACACTGAAGCTTTCTTT
D: TRBD2; J: TRBJ2-3; V: TRBV5-1; size: few; CDR3: CASSLDPTSGGPRDTDTQYF; DNA: TGCGCCAGCAGCTTGGATCCGACTAGCGGGGGCCCGCGTGACACAGATACGCAGTATTTT
D: TRBD2; J: TRBJ2-7; V: TRBV13; size: NA; CDR3: CASSPSSGASYEQYF; DNA: TGTGCCAGCAGTCCCTCTAGCGGGGCCTCCTACGAGCAGTACTTC
D: NA; J: TRBJ2-5; V: TRBV23-1; size: NA; CDR3: CASSLHGGPETQYF; DNA: TGCGCCAGCAGTCTGCACGGAGGGCCGGAGACCCAGTACTTC
D: NA; J: TRBJ1-1; V: TRBV29-1; size: few; CDR3: CSALGRGTEAFF; DNA: TGCAGCGCCCTTGGCAGGGGCACTGAAGCTTTCTTT
D: NA; J: TRBJ2-3; V: TRBV6-5; size: NA; CDR3: CASSARDPSTDTQYF; DNA: TGTGCCAGCAGTGCCCGGGACCCTAGCACAGATACGCAGTATTTT
D: NA; J: TRBJ2-5; V: TRBV11-2; size: NA; CDR3: CASRSQAGGETQYF; DNA: TGTGCCAGCAGGTCACAGGCCGGAGGGGAGACCCAGTACTTC
D: NA; J: TRBJ1-6; V: TRBV4-1; size: NA; CDR3: CASSQRSGGGNNSPLHF; DNA: TGCGCCAGCAGCCAAAGGTCGGGAGGGGGGAATAATTCACCCCTCCACTTT
D: NA; J: TRBJ2-5; V: TRBV7-9; size: NA; CDR3: CASSLVRVGETQYF; DNA: TGTGCCAGCAGCTTGGTTCGCGTCGGGGAGACCCAGTACTTC
D: TRBD2; J: TRBJ2-4; V: TRBV19; size: NA; CDR3: CASSSRPGGGDIQYF; DNA: TGTGCCAGTAGTTCCAGGCCGGGCGGGGGAGACATTCAGTACTTC
D: NA; J: TRBJ1-1; V: TRBV30; size: NA; CDR3: CAWNVGVEAFF; DNA: TGTGCCTGGAACGTCGGCGTTGAAGCTTTCTTT
D: NA; J: TRBJ1-1; V: TRBV30; size: NA; CDR3: CAWSVQAGAEAFF; DNA: TGTGCCTGGAGTGTACAGGCGGGGGCTGAAGCTTTCTTT
D: TRBD2; J: TRBJ2-7; V: TRBV5-6; size: NA; CDR3: CASSYLTSGGYEQYF; DNA: TGTGCCAGCAGCTATCTGACTAGCGGGGGATACGAGCAGTACTTC
D: TRBD1; J: TRBJ1-4; V: TRBV12-5; size: NA; CDR3: CASGGTATNEKLFF; DNA: TGTGCTAGTGGTGGGACAGCAACTAATGAAAAACTGTTTTTT
D: TRBD2; J: TRBJ2-3; V: TRBV11-2; size: NA; CDR3: CASSVPGLAGGPSTDTQYF; DNA: TGTGCCAGCAGCGTCCCGGGACTAGCGGGGGGGCCTAGCACAGATACGCAGTATTTT
D: NA; J: TRBJ2-5; V: TRBV4-3; size: NA; CDR3: CASSQTDGSEETQYF; DNA: TGCGCCAGCAGCCAAACGGACGGTTCTGAAGAGACCCAGTACTTC
D: NA; J: TRBJ2-1; V: TRBV27; size: NA; CDR3: CASSLGYNEQFF; DNA: TGTGCCAGCAGTTTAGGGTACAATGAGCAGTTCTTC
D: TRBD1; J: TRBJ2-7; V: TRBV7-9; size: NA; CDR3: CASSPGQGLGEQYF; DNA: TGTGCCAGCAGCCCTGGACAGGGTTTAGGCGAGCAGTACTTC
D: NA; J: TRBJ2-5; V: TRBV20-1; size: NA; CDR3: CSATYGTQYF; DNA: TGCAGTGCTACTTACGGGACCCAGTACTTC
D: TRBD1; J: TRBJ1-3; V: TRBV19; size: few; CDR3: CASSVTGGSGNTIYF; DNA: TGTGCCAGTAGTGTCACAGGGGGCTCTGGAAACACCATATATTTT
D: TRBD2; J: TRBJ2-7; V: TRBV7-2; size: once; CDR3: CASSYTSGDPQYF; DNA: TGTGCCAGCAGCTACACTAGCGGGGACCCGCAGTACTTC
D: NA; J: TRBJ2-3; V: TRBV7-3; size: few; CDR3: CASSRDQRGDTQYF; DNA: TGTGCCAGCAGCCGGGATCAGCGAGGCGATACGCAGTATTTT